The 21 T cell receptor beta chains presented below share a single source sample, sequenced in a study of vaccination and CD4 T cells after COVID-19. No antigen has been identified for these receptors. Treatment given: approximately 11-day PBMC culture with coronavirus spike peptide pools or control peptides (ViraFEST assay). The Oncomine TCR Beta short-read assay sequenced DNA from cultured CD4+ T cells. TCRdb analysed the PCR reads with MiXCR anew, one entry per CDR3 protein. The sample contains more than 3,000 distinct CDR3 sequences, 15% to 20% of which appear only once. Sequencing was done on a sample of CD4+ T cells from blood, cultured in vitro. All receptors come from a human donor who had recovered from COVID-19.

CDR3 protein: CATSRPATRGPLHF. DNA of the CDR3: TGTGCCACCAGCCGACCGGCGACCAGGGGACCCCTCCACTTT. V gene TRBV15 combines with J gene TRBJ1-6, with D perhaps TRBD1 (6 bases). The CDR3 extends over 14 amino acids. CDR1 LNHNV and CDR2 YYDKDF come from the germline V gene (reference sequence). V lost 5 bases to trimming and J lost 12 bases, with 17 bases between them. Combining the CDR3 with reference TRBV15 and TRBJ1-6 gives the whole variable domain DAMVIQNPRYQVTQFGKPVTLSCSQTLNHNVMYWYQQKSSQAPKLLFHYYDKDFNNEADTPDNFQSRRPNTSFCFLDIRSPGLGDTAMYLCATSRPATRGPLHFGNGTRLTVT.

This clonotype is large by share. The chain recombines TRBV6-1 with TRBJ1-1; D unclear. Trimming removed 2 bases from V and 5 bases from J, with 9 bases in between. Germline assignment: CDR1 MNHNS and CDR2 SASEGT. This CDR3 region has 13 residues. DNA of the CDR3: TGTGCCAGCAGTGAATTAGGGATAACTGAAGCTTTCTTT. Amino acid sequence: CASSELGITEAFF.

This clonotype was detected only a few times. V gene TRBV20-1 combines with J gene TRBJ1-5; D is undetermined. V shed 2 bases and J shed 4 bases, with 9 bases lying between them. CDR1 and CDR2 from the germline V gene are DFQATT and SNEGSKA (reference sequence). The CDR3 spans 13 residues. This CDR3 reads CSARTIFNQPQHF. CDR3 sequence (DNA): TGCAGTGCTAGAACCATTTTTAATCAGCCCCAGCATTTT.

In this sample, this clonotype is medium-sized. The CDR3 loop reads CASSEGGQGFGYTF. The DNA for the CDR3 is TGTGCCAGCAGTGAAGGGGGCCAGGGCTTTGGCTACACCTTC. The V call is TRBV6-1, the J call TRBJ1-2, with D perhaps matching TRBD1 (5 bases). Trimming removed 1 base from V and 7 bases from J, with 13 bases in between. CDR1 MNHNS and CDR2 SASEGT come from the germline V gene. This CDR3 comprises 14 residues.

In this sample, this clonotype is large. The chain recombines TRBV19 with TRBJ2-6; 8 nucleotides line up with TRBD1. CDR3 size: 21 residues. V lost 2 bases to trimming and J lost 0 bases; unmatched junction nucleotides: 15. Germline lookup yields CDR1 LNHDA and CDR2 SQIVND (reference sequence). This chain's CDR3 is CASSITTPRTGIRSGANVLTF. The CDR3 DNA reads TGTGCCAGTAGTATAACAACCCCGCGGACAGGGATACGCTCTGGGGCCAACGTCCTGACTTTC.

This clonotype is termed large. V is TRBV11-2 and J is TRBJ2-5, with TRBD2 identical over 10 bases. This CDR3 is 15 amino acids long. Germline V gives CDR1 SGHAT, CDR2 FQNNGV. V was clipped by 5 bases and J by 5 bases; unmatched bases: 8. CDR3 region: CASSPGGTSVETQYF. The CDR3 coding sequence is TGTGCCAGCAGCCCAGGGGGGACTAGCGTTGAGACCCAGTACTTC.

A few counts support this clonotype. This chain connects TRBV25-1 to TRBJ2-7, with a weak D call TRBD2 (5 bases). The CDR3 length is 14 residues. Per germline, CDR1 MGHDK and CDR2 SYGVNS. The V and J ends lost 3 bases and 2 bases respectively, with 11 bases between them. CDR3 region: CASSDPGSTYEQYF. The DNA for the CDR3 is TGTGCCAGCAGTGATCCGGGATCAACCTACGAGCAGTACTTC.

This clonotype was detected a few times. This sequence joins TRBV5-8 and TRBJ1-5; 7 nucleotides agree with TRBD1. V lost 4 bases, J lost 5 bases, and 18 bases stayed unmatched. The CDR3 loop spans 18 amino acids. Germline CDR1 SGHTS, CDR2 YDEGEE. The CDR3 DNA reads as TGTGCCAGCAGCCAATCTCAAAGGGGGCGCGGGGGATATCAGCCCCAGCATTTT. Protein sequence: CASSQSQRGRGGYQPQHF.

In its sample, this clonotype was seen a few times. V is TRBV10-3 and J is TRBJ1-2, with TRBD1 identical over 7 bases. CDR1 is ENHRY and CDR2 is SYGVKD in the germline V gene. V lost 7 bases, J lost 1 base, and 9 bases stayed unmatched. This CDR3 contains 15 residues. The CDR3 reads CAITGGQDLNYGYTF. The CDR3 region has the DNA TGTGCCATCACAGGTGGACAGGATCTTAACTATGGCTACACCTTC.

There are a few counts of this clonotype. This chain connects TRBV6-1 to TRBJ2-3; D ambiguous. Germline V CDR1 and CDR2: MNHNS, SASEGT. V shed 5 bases and J shed 4 bases, with 13 bases lying between them. CDR3 length: 14 amino acids. The CDR3 sequence: CASSRNARADTQYF. In nucleotides, the CDR3 is TGTGCCAGCAGTCGAAACGCTCGGGCAGATACGCAGTATTTT.

This clonotype was detected only a few times. The rearrangement uses TRBV6-1 and TRBJ1-5; D remains unclear. This CDR3 has 16 residues. Trimming shortened V by 7 bases and J by 1 base, and 17 bases separated the two germline ends. CDR1 MNHNS and CDR2 SASEGT come from the germline V gene. The CDR3: CASTATVNWSNQPQHF. For the CDR3, the DNA is TGTGCCAGCACTGCGACGGTAAACTGGAGCAATCAGCCCCAGCATTTT.

This clonotype was seen more than once but under ten times. CDR3 in amino acids: CASTPGLEETQYF. The CDR3 DNA follows: TGTGCCAGCACTCCGGGACTAGAAGAGACCCAGTACTTC. The rearrangement joins TRBV12-3 or TRBV12-4 to TRBJ2-5; 8 bases align to TRBD2. The CDR3 contains 13 residues. Unmatched junction bases numbered 4, after V lost 7 bases and J lost 3 bases.

The rearrangement joins TRBV5-6 to TRBJ1-2; no definite D call. CDR1 is SGHDT and CDR2 is YYEEEE in the germline V gene. V shed 4 bases and J shed 8 bases, with 15 bases lying between them. This CDR3 is 13 amino acids long. In DNA, the CDR3 is TGTGCCAGCAGCCCCGGTGTAGGGTTGGGCTACACCTTC. This sequence encodes CASSPGVGLGYTF.

V is TRBV30 and J is TRBJ1-1; TRBD1 is a possible D gene (5 bases). Germline V lookup: CDR1 GTSNPN, CDR2 SVGIG (reference sequence). This CDR3 has 13 residues. V dropped 5 bases and J dropped 1 base, with 11 bases sitting between them. The CDR3 DNA reads TGTGCCTGGGCGGACATTCCGAACACTGAAGCTTTCTTT. Amino acid sequence: CAWADIPNTEAFF.

The genes are TRBV7-9 and TRBJ2-1, with D possibly matching TRBD1 (6 bases). Germline values: CDR1 SEHNR, CDR2 FQNEAQ (reference sequence). The CDR3 is 16 residues long. Trimming pared 5 bases from V and 2 bases from J, leaving 16 bases between. CDR3 nucleotide sequence: TGTGCCAGCAGCCTGGACAGCCTTAACCCCTACAATGAGCAGTTCTTC. It codes for CASSLDSLNPYNEQFF.

This clonotype ranks as medium-sized. V usage is TRBV19 and J usage is TRBJ1-2, with 10 nucleotides matching TRBD1. V lost 5 bases and J lost 1; bases outside the gene matches: 10. The germline V gene encodes CDR1 LNHDA and CDR2 SQIVND (reference sequence). This CDR3 has 17 residues. CDR3 sequence: CASSPKGTGALNYGYTF. CDR3 nucleotides: TGTGCCAGTAGTCCCAAGGGGACAGGGGCCCTTAACTATGGCTACACCTTC.

The chain couples TRBV10-3 to TRBJ1-2, with D perhaps TRBD1 (5 bases). Germline loops: CDR1 ENHRY, CDR2 SYGVKD. This CDR3 spans 14 amino acids. Trimming removed 3 bases from V and 5 bases from J, with 13 bases in between. The CDR3 reads CAISDSGGNYGYTF. DNA of the CDR3: TGTGCCATCAGTGATTCGGGGGGGAATTATGGCTACACCTTC.

This chain links TRBV30 with TRBJ1-6, with 7 bases that match TRBD1. V lost 5 bases and J lost 13; bases outside the gene matches: 17. Germline V gene sequence: CDR1 GTSNPN, CDR2 SVGIG (reference sequence). There are 15 residues in the CDR3. CDR3 sequence reads: CAWQGRGSSYRPLHF. The DNA of the CDR3 is TGTGCCTGGCAGGGCAGGGGGAGTTCGTATAGGCCCCTCCACTTT.

The rearrangement uses TRBV20-1 and TRBJ1-4; D is uncertain. V lost 6 bases and J 1 base, leaving 9 bases between the germline ends. This CDR3 comprises 13 residues. Germline CDR1 and CDR2: DFQATT and SNEGSKA (reference sequence). CDR3 sequence: CSAHHETNEKLFF. The CDR3 DNA follows: TGCAGTGCCCACCACGAAACTAATGAAAAACTGTTTTTT.

The CDR3 sequence: CASKGQGNNQPQHF. CDR3 nucleotides: TGTGCCAGCAAGGGACAGGGGAACAATCAGCCCCAGCATTTT. The genes are TRBV6-1 and TRBJ1-5; the match to TRBD1 covers 10 bases. The ends lost 7 bases at V and 3 bases at J; junction bases unmatched: 3. Per the germline V gene, CDR1 is MNHNS and CDR2 is SASEGT. The CDR3 totals 14 residues.

By share of the sample, this clonotype is medium-sized. V and J are TRBV20-1 and TRBJ1-1; D is uncertain. This CDR3 region has 11 residues. CDR1 is DFQATT, CDR2 SNEGSKA, per germline (reference sequence). With 7 bases removed from V and 4 bases from J, the gap between germline ends came to 10 bases. CDR3 loop: CSGEVSTEAFF. CDR3 in DNA: TGCAGTGGCGAGGTTAGCACTGAAGCTTTCTTT.